A selection of T cell receptor beta chains follows, all from one sample in a study of T cell responses to AZD1222 COVID-19 vaccine. TCRdb keeps only in-frame clones here, not all; method: immunoSEQ multiplex PCR. The table includes 120,000 or so clones, 91% detected once. Sample: peripheral blood, taken on day 0 of AZD1222 vaccination. The receptors were gathered from an adult in good health. Both conserved end residues are part of each CDR3. The D gene is left open where the match is weak. The listing skips clone size in some rows; elsewhere it reads once, few, many or a size class.

D | J | V | size | DNA | CDR3
NA | TRBJ1-1 | TRBV29-1 | NA | TGCAGCGTTGCTTGGGACAAGGAAGCTTTCTTT | CSVAWDKEAFF
NA | TRBJ2-1 | TRBV10-3 | NA | TGTGCCATCAGTGATTACAGGGATGGTGAGCAGTTCTTC | CAISDYRDGEQFF
NA | TRBJ1-1 | TRBV28 | NA | TGTGCCAGCAGCCCAGACATGAACACTGAAGCTTTCTTT | CASSPDMNTEAFF
NA | TRBJ2-6 | TRBV6-5 | NA | TGTGCCACCAAGTCGGCCAACGTCCTGACTTTC | CATKSANVLTF
TRBD2 | TRBJ2-1 | TRBV7-9 | few | TGTGCCAGCAGCTTATTCGGGGGGAACTACAATGAGCAGTTCTTC | CASSLFGGNYNEQFF
NA | TRBJ2-7 | TRBV19 | once | TGTGCCAGTAGTACCGACGGGACAAACGCTTACGAGCAGTACTTC | CASSTDGTNAYEQYF
NA | TRBJ1-2 | TRBV27 | NA | TGTGCCAGCAGTTTAAGGGCCGGCTACTATGGCTACACCTTC | CASSLRAGYYGYTF
TRBD1 | TRBJ2-7 | TRBV7-6 | NA | TGTGCCAGCAGCCGGCAGGGGGACGAGCAGTACTTC | CASSRQGDEQYF
NA | TRBJ2-3 | TRBV29-1 | few | TGCAGCGGCGAGGGGACGACCACAGATACGCAGTATTTT | CSGEGTTTDTQYF
TRBD1 | TRBJ1-1 | TRBV9 | NA | TGTGCCAGCAGCGTAACGCCAGGACAGGATACTGAAGCTTTCTTT | CASSVTPGQDTEAFF
NA | TRBJ2-3 | TRBV30 | NA | TGTGCCTGGAGTGTACTAGAGGGGACAGATACGCAGTATTTT | CAWSVLEGTDTQYF
TRBD1 | TRBJ1-3 | TRBV18 | NA | TGTGCCAGCTCACTTCGGACAGGAAGCTCTGGAAACACCATATATTTT | CASSLRTGSSGNTIYF
TRBD1 | TRBJ1-2 | TRBV28 | NA | TGTGCCAGCAGGCCGGGAGGACAGGGGGACTTTGGCTACACCTTC | CASRPGGQGDFGYTF
NA | TRBJ1-2 | TRBV19 | NA | TGTGCCAGTAGTAAACAGAATAACCGCTATGGCTACACCTTC | CASSKQNNRYGYTF
NA | TRBJ1-6 | TRBV4-1 | NA | TGCGCCAGCAGCCATGGGGCACCGTCACCCCTCCACTTT | CASSHGAPSPLHF
NA | TRBJ1-2 | TRBV13 | once | TGTGCCAGCAGCTTAGCCTTCGGACGGGGGAACTATGGCTACACCTTC | CASSLAFGRGNYGYTF
NA | TRBJ2-7 | TRBV19 | NA | TGTGCCAGTAGTATAACAGGGCCGGGAGAGCAGTACTTC | CASSITGPGEQYF
TRBD2 | TRBJ2-3 | TRBV5-1 | once | TGCGCCAGCAGCTTGGAGGGACTAGCGGGCTTTGGGACAGATACGCAGTATTTT | CASSLEGLAGFGTDTQYF
NA | TRBJ1-4 | TRBV2 | NA | TGTGCCAGCAGTGAACGGGCAACCGCCTCGGGTGAAAAACTGTTTTTT | CASSERATASGEKLFF
TRBD1 | TRBJ2-5 | TRBV29-1 | NA | TGCAGCGCCACCATCCCGGGACAGCACTGGGAGACCCAGTACTTC | CSATIPGQHWETQYF
NA | TRBJ1-3 | TRBV30 | NA | TGTGCCTGGAGTCCCGAGGCTGGAAACACCATATATTTT | CAWSPEAGNTIYF
TRBD2 | TRBJ2-1 | TRBV7-8 | once | TGTGCCAGCAGCTTCGGGGCGACTAGCGGCTACAATGAGCAGTTCTTC | CASSFGATSGYNEQFF
TRBD1 | TRBJ1-4 | TRBV10-1 | NA | TGCGCCAGCAGTACGGACAGGGGGCGAGGAGGGAAACTGTTTTTT | CASSTDRGRGGKLFF
NA | TRBJ2-2 | TRBV2 | NA | TGTGCCAGCAGTGAAGTCGGCTTCAACACCGGGGAGCTGTTTTTT | CASSEVGFNTGELFF
NA | TRBJ1-5 | TRBV27 | NA | TGTGCCAGCAAGAGGGCCGATAGCAATCAGCCCCAGCATTTT | CASKRADSNQPQHF
NA | TRBJ1-2 | TRBV3-1/TRBV3-2 | few | TGTGCCAGCAGGGCAAGGAGTTCTAACTATGGCTACACCTTC | CASRARSSNYGYTF
NA | TRBJ1-1 | TRBV7-9 | NA | TGTGCCAGCAGCGCGGAGCCCCCAGAGAACACTGAAGCTTTCTTT | CASSAEPPENTEAFF
NA | TRBJ2-1 | TRBV6-4 | NA | TGTGCCAGCAGTCCCAGGAAAAAGTTCTTC | CASSPRKKFF
NA | TRBJ1-4 | TRBV29-1 | NA | TGCAGCGGGGCAGGGTTTACTAATGAAAAACTGTTTTTT | CSGAGFTNEKLFF
NA | TRBJ2-3 | TRBV3-1/TRBV3-2 | NA | TGTGCCAGCATGCGGGGAGATACGCAGTATTTT | CASMRGDTQYF